Each of the 21 T cell receptor beta chains below was sequenced from the same sample in a study of CXCR3-negative and CXCR3-positive naive CD8 T cells (dated by TCRdb to the late 2010s). What the study reported, not specific to this receptor: TRB CDR3s from CXCR3-positive naive cells showed higher hydrophobicity (lower Kidera factor 4), lower energy, and higher strength and volume indices than CXCR3-negative naive cells.

No antigens are known for them. Sequenced using a NextSeq 550. The Human TCR Profiling Kit (MiLaboratory) was used to prepare UMI-labeled 5' RACE TRB cDNA libraries. The reads underwent TCRdb reprocessing, giving one record for each CDR3 protein sequence and no DNA. For this sample, the table gives approximately 100,000 distinct CDR3 sequences. 0.36% of the sample rests with the top ten. The sequencing input was naive CXCR3+ CD8+ T cells from blood. The sample's cell subset or site label, in plain terms: CD45RO-CCR7+CD27+CD95- naive CD8+ T cells expressing CXCR3 (TNR3+). The receptors derive from a human donor in good health. Some clones in this sample may be carry-over from other donors' samples.

The V and J genes are TRBV20-1 and TRBJ1-2; TCRdb proposes TRBD1, but this gene call is untestable without DNA. The CDR3 has 14 residues. The germline CDR1 and CDR2 sequences are DFQATT and SNEGSKA (reference sequence). CDR3 sequence reads: CSARDRDLGYGYTF.

The genes are TRBV6-5 and TRBJ1-6; TCRdb returns TRBD1, unconfirmable since there is no DNA. CDR3 size: 16 residues. In germline, CDR1 is MNHEY, CDR2 SVGAGI. The CDR3 loop reads CASSPFEVGLNSPLHF.

The chain combines TRBV11-2 with TRBJ2-5; TCRdb designates TRBD1, a call that cannot be tested without DNA. The CDR3 runs 14 residues. Germline CDR1 is SGHAT and CDR2 is FQNNGV. The CDR3 loop is CASSSRDRQETQYF.

The chain combines TRBV3-1 with TRBJ2-1; TCRdb's D call of TRBD2 is untestable without DNA. The CDR3 is 18 residues long. In germline, CDR1 is LGHDT, CDR2 YNNKEL (reference sequence). CDR3 protein: CASSQARILAGEDNEQFF.

V and J are TRBV29-1 and TRBJ2-2. Germline lookup yields CDR1 SQVTM and CDR2 ANQGSEA. The CDR3 consists of 14 residues. The CDR3 is CSVDQNQNTGELFF.

V and J are TRBV29-1 and TRBJ2-7. Germline V gene data show CDR1 as SQVTM and CDR2 as ANQGSEA. This CDR3 contains 12 residues. CDR3 sequence reads: CSVGESDYEQYF.

V usage is TRBV29-1 and J usage is TRBJ2-2; the TCRdb call, TRBD2, lacks DNA for checking. There are 15 residues in the CDR3. The germline gives CDR1 SQVTM, CDR2 ANQGSEA. The CDR3 is CSVVLAVLNTGELFF.

V is TRBV30 and J is TRBJ1-2; lacking DNA, the TRBD1 call made by TCRdb goes unchecked. Germline V gene lookup returns CDR1 GTSNPN and CDR2 SVGIG (reference sequence). The CDR3 covers 18 residues. CDR3: CAWSVRPLGTELLYGYTF.

CDR3 sequence: CASSLPRQGLNTEAFF. The V and J genes are TRBV7-2 and TRBJ1-1; absent DNA, TCRdb's TRBD1 call cannot be checked. Germline values: CDR1 SGHTA, CDR2 FQGNSA. CDR3 size: 16 residues.

The chain couples TRBV7-9 to TRBJ2-7; absent DNA, TCRdb's TRBD1 call cannot be checked. The CDR3 contains 15 residues. The germline V gene encodes CDR1 SEHNR and CDR2 FQNEAQ (reference sequence). This CDR3 reads CASSPGPGQGVEQYF.

The rearrangement links TRBV27 to TRBJ1-1; TCRdb picks TRBD1, but there is no DNA to check that call. This CDR3 is built from 14 residues. Germline assignment: CDR1 MNHEY and CDR2 SMNVEV (reference sequence). The CDR3: CASSLFGADTEAFF.

CDR3 amino acids: CASSSSGPAYEQYF. J is TRBJ2-7 and V is TRBV12-3 or TRBV12-4. The CDR3 extends over 14 amino acids.

The chain combines TRBV9 with TRBJ2-7; the D call of TRBD2 rests on TCRdb alone, since no DNA is present to check it. The CDR3 has 15 amino acids. Germline CDR1 and CDR2: SGDLS and YYNGEE. The CDR3 sequence: CASSAVAGNPYEQYF.

V is TRBV7-9 and J is TRBJ2-7; as DNA is missing, the TRBD2 call by TCRdb cannot be tested. The CDR3 loop spans 18 amino acids. Germline V gene sequence: CDR1 SEHNR, CDR2 FQNEAQ (reference sequence). CDR3 residues: CASSSSVTAGTNTYEQYF.

The chain uses TRBV4-1 and TRBJ2-7; as DNA is missing, the TRBD1 call by TCRdb cannot be tested. CDR3 size: 16 residues. Per the germline V gene, CDR1 is MGHRA and CDR2 is YSYEKL. The CDR3 loop reads CASSQDPGPSSYEQYF.

The rearrangement uses TRBV7-9 and TRBJ1-3. Germline V gene data show CDR1 as SEHNR and CDR2 as FQNEAQ (reference sequence). CDR3 length equals 16 residues. The CDR3 spells CASSLTTADSGNTIYF.

The gene calls are TRBV29-1 and TRBJ2-3; TCRdb selects TRBD1, and the lack of DNA leaves this call unchecked. Germline V gene sequence: CDR1 SQVTM, CDR2 ANQGSEA. There are 13 residues in the CDR3. The CDR3 sequence: CSGADSLTDTQYF.

The chain uses TRBV28 and TRBJ2-2; without DNA, the TCRdb call of TRBD2 cannot be checked. This CDR3 has 18 amino acids. Germline V gives CDR1 MDHEN, CDR2 SYDVKM. CDR3 amino acids: CASSPQDYWRGNTGELFF.

V and J are TRBV2 and TRBJ2-1; the D gene TCRdb calls, TRBD2, cannot be checked with no DNA. Germline CDR1 reads SNHLY; CDR2 reads FYNNEI. The CDR3 covers 18 residues. This CDR3 reads CASSRSGLAGDGYNEQFF.

The rearrangement joins TRBV12-3 or TRBV12-4 to TRBJ2-5; the D call of TRBD1 rests on TCRdb alone, since no DNA is present to check it. The CDR3 runs to 17 residues. The CDR3 loop is CASSPTAPSNLQETQYF.

The J gene is TRBJ2-7, the V gene TRBV28; without DNA, the TCRdb call of TRBD1 cannot be checked. This CDR3 contains 15 residues. Germline values: CDR1 MDHEN, CDR2 SYDVKM. The CDR3 sequence is CASSLRGGINYEQYF.